The 4 T cell receptor beta chains presented below share a single source sample, sequenced in a study of blood T cell repertoires in COVID-19. The protocol was immunoSEQ multiplex PCR, while the TCRdb copy is restricted to in-frame clones and leaves out a portion. Among approximately 240,000 clones, 70% to 85% were seen once, and the ten largest hold nearly 5%. Sequenced material: peripheral blood. These receptors were obtained from a woman of 80 years or more with active or convalescent COVID-19.

This chain links TRBV3-1 (or the pseudogene TRBV3-2) with TRBJ1-6; D is ambiguous. The germline V gene has CDR1 LGHDT and CDR2 YNNKEL (reference sequence). The CDR3 spans 14 residues. V lost 4 bases, J lost 7 bases, and 11 bases lay in between. The CDR3: CASSPSSANSPLHF. The CDR3 nucleotides are TGTGCCAGCAGCCCGAGTTCCGCAAATTCACCCCTCCACTTT.

The chain combines TRBV30 with TRBJ1-1; TRBD1 agrees at 7 bases. Losses at the gene ends were 5 bases for V and 9 bases for J; bases not matched to a gene: 15. Germline values: CDR1 GTSNPN, CDR2 SVGIG (reference sequence). The CDR3 runs 14 residues. CDR3: CAWDRSGTVGKAFF. The CDR3 bases are TGTGCCTGGGATAGGTCCGGGACAGTAGGAAAAGCTTTCTTT. The full variable domain, in which reference TRBV30 and TRBJ1-1 provide the parts outside the CDR3, is SQTIHQWPATLVQPVGSPLSLECTVEGTSNPNLYWYRQAAGRGLQLLFYSVGIGQISSEVPQNLSASRPQDRQFILSSKKLLLSDSGFYLCAWDRSGTVGKAFFGQGTRLTVV.

The table lists this clone with a count of one. This chain connects TRBV28 to TRBJ2-2; 8 bases fit TRBD2. This CDR3 spans 16 amino acids. V gave up 4 bases and J gave up 0 bases; unmatched junction bases: 4. Germline V gene data show CDR1 as MDHEN and CDR2 as SYDVKM. The CDR3: CASSSPGGTNTGELFF. The CDR3 coding sequence is TGTGCCAGCAGTTCGCCGGGAGGGACGAACACCGGGGAGCTGTTTTTT. Supplemented by reference TRBV28 and TRBJ2-2, the full variable domain reads DVKVTQSSRYLVKRTGEKVFLECVQDMDHENMFWYRQDPGLGLRLIYFSYDVKMKEKGDIPEGYSVSREKKERFSLILESASTNQTSMYLCASSSPGGTNTGELFFGEGSRLTVL.

J is TRBJ2-1 and V is TRBV6-4; 9 bases are a match to TRBD2. Trimming removed 6 bases from V and 7 bases from J; junction bases left unmatched: 1. The germline V gene encodes CDR1 MRHNA and CDR2 SNTAGT. This CDR3 is 12 amino acids long. CDR3 coding DNA: TGTGCCAGCAGCGGACTAGCGAATGAGCAGTTCTTC. Translation: CASSGLANEQFF.